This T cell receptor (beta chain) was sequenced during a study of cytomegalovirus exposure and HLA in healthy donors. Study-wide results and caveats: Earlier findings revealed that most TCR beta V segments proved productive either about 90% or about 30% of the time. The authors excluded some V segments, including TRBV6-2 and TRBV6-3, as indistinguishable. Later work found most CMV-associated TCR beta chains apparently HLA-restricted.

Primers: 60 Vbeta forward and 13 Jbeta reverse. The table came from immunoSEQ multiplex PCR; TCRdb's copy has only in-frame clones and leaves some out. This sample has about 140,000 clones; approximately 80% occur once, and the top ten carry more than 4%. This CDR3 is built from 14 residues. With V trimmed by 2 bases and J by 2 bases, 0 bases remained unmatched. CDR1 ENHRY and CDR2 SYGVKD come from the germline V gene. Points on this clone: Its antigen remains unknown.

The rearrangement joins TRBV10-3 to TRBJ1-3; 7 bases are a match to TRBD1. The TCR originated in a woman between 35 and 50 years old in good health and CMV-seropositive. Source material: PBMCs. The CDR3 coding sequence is TGTGCCATCAGTGAGACAGGGGCTGGAAACACCATATATTTT. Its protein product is CAISETGAGNTIYF.